These 14 T cell receptor beta chains came from one sample sequenced in a study of identical twins. A single record per CDR3 protein comes from TCRdb applying MiXCR to the 5' RACE reads. The table has hundreds of thousands of distinct CDR3 sequences, around 15% seen once. The source material was memory (CD45RO+) T cells sorted from blood. The receptor set was obtained from a woman younger than 30 in good health.

The rearrangement joins TRBV20-1 to TRBJ2-3, with 14 bases matching TRBD2. V trimming: 5 bases; J trimming: 0 bases; junction bases outside the gene matches: 7. CDR3 length: 17 amino acids. Germline CDR1 DFQATT, CDR2 SNEGSKA (reference sequence). CDR3 DNA: TGCAGTGCTTTCCGACTAGCGGGAGGGACTAGCACAGATACGCAGTATTTT. Its protein product is CSAFRLAGGTSTDTQYF.

The CDR3 spells CASTLLSSYNEQFF. The DNA of the CDR3 is TGTGCCAGTACCCTCCTTAGCTCCTACAATGAGCAGTTCTTC. The rearrangement links TRBV2 to TRBJ2-1; the D is unclear. V gave up 9 bases and J gave up 0 bases, with 12 bases separating them. Germline CDR1 is SNHLY and CDR2 is FYNNEI. The CDR3 runs to 14 residues.

This clonotype has just a few counts. The chain combines TRBV20-1 with TRBJ2-7, with TRBD1 matching 8 bases. With V trimmed by 1 base and J by 0 bases, 2 bases remained unmatched. CDR3 length equals 14 residues. Germline CDR1 and CDR2: DFQATT and SNEGSKA (reference sequence). CDR3 sequence: CSARGQGSSYEQYF. The DNA for the CDR3 is TGCAGTGCTAGAGGACAGGGGAGCTCCTACGAGCAGTACTTC.

This clonotype was picked up a small number of times. In DNA, the CDR3 is TGTGCCAGCAGTTTAAGGGAGGGCTACACCTTC. It yields the protein CASSLREGYTF. The V and J genes are TRBV12-3 or TRBV12-4 and TRBJ1-2; D remains ambiguous. V shed 2 bases and J shed 8 bases, with 6 bases lying between them. The length of the CDR3 is 11 residues.

Many counts were recorded for this clonotype. As DNA, the CDR3 is TGTGCCAGCAGCTTAGCCGTGACAGGGGGAGAGACCCAGTACTTC. Amino acid sequence: CASSLAVTGGETQYF. The V call is TRBV7-9, the J call TRBJ2-5; 9 nucleotides align to TRBD1. Trimming took 0 bases from V and 4 from J; bases not matched to a gene: 3. The CDR3 consists of 15 residues. The germline CDR1 and CDR2 sequences are SEHNR and FQNEAQ (reference sequence).

In regard to this clonotype: A clone one base away is much larger, so this may be a read error. The chain carries TRBV3-1 and TRBJ2-1, with TRBD2 matching over 9 bases. The germline CDR1 and CDR2 sequences are LGHDT and YNNKEL (reference sequence). The CDR3 has 16 amino acids. The CDR3 region is CACSPGSSGTYNEQFF. In nucleotides, the CDR3 is TGTGCCTGCAGCCCCGGGTCTAGCGGGACCTACAATGAGCAGTTCTTC.

At least ten counts were recorded for this clonotype. CDR3 nucleotides: TGTGCCACCAGCAGAGTCGTGGGGTGGGCAGATACGCAGTATTTT. Its translation: CATSRVVGWADTQYF. V and J are TRBV15 and TRBJ2-3; D unclear. Germline V lookup: CDR1 LNHNV, CDR2 YYDKDF (reference sequence). The CDR3 sequence is 15 residues long. Trimming stripped 1 base from V and 4 bases from J, with 12 bases between.

This clonotype has at least ten counts. The CDR3 here is CASSPQGSSPSYEQYF. The CDR3 nucleotides are TGTGCCAGCAGCCCTCAGGGTTCGTCCCCCTCCTACGAGCAGTACTTC. V usage is TRBV3-1 and J usage is TRBJ2-7; TRBD1 might be the D (5 bases). The CDR3 consists of 16 residues. V shed 4 bases and J shed 0 bases, with 16 bases lying between them. Germline V gene data show CDR1 as LGHDT and CDR2 as YNNKEL (reference sequence).

Only a few counts were recorded for this clonotype. The chain uses TRBV18 and TRBJ2-1; D remains ambiguous. The CDR3 extends over 13 amino acids. V was cut by 2 bases and J by 10 bases, with 12 bases left in between. Germline V gene lookup returns CDR1 KGHSH and CDR2 LQKENI. CDR3 in amino acids: CASSPNLDGEQFF. The CDR3 DNA is TGTGCCAGCTCACCAAATTTGGATGGGGAGCAGTTCTTC. Based on the CDR3 plus reference TRBV18 and TRBJ2-1, the full variable domain is NAGVMQNPRHLVRRRGQEARLRCSPMKGHSHVYWYRQLPEEGLKFMVYLQKENIIDESGMPKERFSAEFPKEGPSILRIQQVVRGDSAAYFCASSPNLDGEQFFGPGTRLTVL.

The rearrangement joins TRBV5-6 to TRBJ2-1, with 7 bases identical to TRBD2. Germline loops: CDR1 SGHDT, CDR2 YYEEEE. The CDR3 runs 16 residues. Trimming cost V 7 bases and J 0 bases; bases outside gene matches: 10. Here the CDR3 DNA reads TGTGCCAGCCTGAGGGAGGGCGGGAGCTCCTACAATGAGCAGTTCTTC. Protein: CASLREGGSSYNEQFF.

This clonotype was found a few times. The gene calls are TRBV7-3 and TRBJ2-3, with a possible D match to TRBD1 (7 bases). The length of the CDR3 is 16 residues. Trimming left V 5 bases short and J 3 bases short, with 18 bases between. The germline V gene encodes CDR1 SGHTA and CDR2 FQGTGA. CDR3: CASSLSGGQMTDTQYF. CDR3 nucleotide sequence: TGTGCCAGCAGCCTATCCGGGGGACAGATGACAGATACGCAGTATTTT.

In this sample, this clonotype turned up a few times. The rearrangement links TRBV6-1 to TRBJ1-1; D call uncertain. The CDR3 runs 13 residues. Germline assignment: CDR1 MNHNS and CDR2 SASEGT. V dropped 4 bases and J dropped 4 bases, with 10 bases sitting between them. The CDR3 protein is CASSVQVSTEAFF. The CDR3 coding sequence is TGTGCCAGCAGTGTTCAGGTGAGCACTGAAGCTTTCTTT.

Of note for this clonotype: The junction and the germline gene differ at one end; a read error may be behind it. V usage is TRBV5-1 and J usage is TRBJ2-5; D uncertain. The CDR3 spans 11 residues. Germline CDR1 reads SGHRS; CDR2 reads YFSETQ. In DNA form, the CDR3 reads TGCGCCAGCAGAGAACAAGGGACCCAGTACTTC. It yields the protein CASREQGTQYF.

This clonotype was seen many times. CDR3 coding DNA: TGTGCCAGCAGTTACTCCGGGACAGACTCCTACGAGCAGTACTTC. This sequence encodes CASSYSGTDSYEQYF. The V and J genes are TRBV6-5 and TRBJ2-7; the match to TRBD1 covers 7 bases. J was trimmed by 0 bases and V by 0 bases; bases with no gene match: 2. CDR1 and CDR2 (germline): MNHEY, SVGAGI. The CDR3 covers 15 residues.